Shown below are 5 T cell receptor beta chains from a single sample sequenced in a study of regulatory T cells in long-lasting Graves disease. iRepertoire HTBI primers and Arm-PCR of CDR3 regions built TCR beta libraries. TCRdb processed the multiplex PCR reads anew with MiXCR; each CDR3 protein has one entry. The table records hundreds of thousands of distinct CDR3 sequences, around 20% of them present only once. The time point is: persistent/refractory GD, antithyroid drugs over 5 years with positive TRAb. PBMC RNA was the source of the TCR library. The source material was peripheral blood mononuclear cells (PBMCs), sampled when the disease was refractory, from a patient treated with antithyroid drugs. The receptors shown here come from a female donor with Graves disease.

This clonotype appeared many times. V gene TRBV7-9 combines with J gene TRBJ2-2; D gene unclear. Germline CDR1 and CDR2: SEHNR and FQNEAQ (reference sequence). V lost 4 bases and J lost 2, with 5 bases in between. The CDR3 spans 13 residues. DNA of the CDR3: TGTGCCAGCAGCTCCCGTAACACCGGGGAGCTGTTTTTT. Translating it yields CASSSRNTGELFF.

There are many counts of this clonotype. The J gene is TRBJ1-2, the V gene TRBV2; 7 bases agree with TRBD1. CDR3 length equals 13 residues. The ends lost 6 bases at V and 8 bases at J; junction bases unmatched: 9. From germline, CDR1 is SNHLY and CDR2 FYNNEI. The CDR3 here is CASSLSTGVGYTF. CDR3 sequence (DNA): TGTGCCAGCAGCCTTTCAACAGGGGTCGGCTACACCTTC. Combining the CDR3 with reference TRBV2 and TRBJ1-2 gives the whole variable domain EPEVTQTPSHQVTQMGQEVILRCVPISNHLYFYWYRQILGQKVEFLVSFYNNEISEKSEIFDDQFSVERPDGSNFTLKIRSTKLEDSAMYFCASSLSTGVGYTFGSGTRLTVV.

In this sample, this clonotype turned up a few times. V gene TRBV7-9 combines with J gene TRBJ2-7; 10 bases agree with TRBD2. Germline V gene lookup returns CDR1 SEHNR and CDR2 FQNEAQ (reference sequence). This CDR3 contains 16 residues. The V and J ends lost 5 bases and 4 bases, in that order; junction bases with no gene match: 11. CDR3 coding DNA: TGTGCCAGCAGCCCACCCCTAGCGGGAGCATCTTACGAGCAGTACTTC. It codes for CASSPPLAGASYEQYF. Full variable domain (rest looked up from reference TRBV7-9 and TRBJ2-7): DTGVSQNPRHKITKRGQNVTFRCDPISEHNRLYWYRQTLGQGPEFLTYFQNEAQLEKSRLLSDRFSAERPKGSFSTLEIQRTEQGDSAMYLCASSPPLAGASYEQYFGPGTRLTVT.

This clonotype was counted many times. The chain recombines TRBV12-3 or TRBV12-4 with TRBJ1-5, with 9 bases identical to TRBD1. With V trimmed by 5 bases and J by 7 bases, 6 bases remained unmatched. This CDR3 spans 14 amino acids. The CDR3 reads CASSARQGVQPQHF. The CDR3 DNA is TGTGCCAGCAGTGCCAGACAGGGGGTCCAGCCCCAGCATTTT.

This clonotype was detected many times. The CDR3 DNA reads TGTGCCTGGAGTCTTCCGGGACTAGCGGGGGATCGGGAGACCCAGTACTTC. Translating it yields CAWSLPGLAGDRETQYF. The chain links TRBV30 to TRBJ2-5, with 14 nucleotides matching TRBD2. J gave up 5 bases and V 2 bases, and 10 bases lay outside the gene matches. This CDR3 has 17 residues. Germline V CDR1 and CDR2: GTSNPN, SVGIG (reference sequence).